What follows describes a single TCR beta chain. These data originate in a study of blood T cell repertoires in COVID-19. The germline CDR1 and CDR2 sequences are GTSNPN and SVGIG (reference sequence). The CDR3 totals 16 residues. The V gene lost 0 bases and the J gene lost 0 bases, with 11 bases spanning the gap. TCRdb keeps only in-frame clones here, not all; method: immunoSEQ multiplex PCR. The table shows more than 200,000 clones, with more than 65% occurring only once. The gene calls are TRBV30 and TRBJ1-4; D is unresolved. This sequence originates from a man aged 50 to 60 with active or convalescent COVID-19. The specimen was peripheral blood. CDR3 region: CAWSVGGVATNEKLFF. The CDR3 DNA reads TGTGCCTGGAGTGTTGGAGGAGTTGCAACTAATGAAAAACTGTTTTTT.